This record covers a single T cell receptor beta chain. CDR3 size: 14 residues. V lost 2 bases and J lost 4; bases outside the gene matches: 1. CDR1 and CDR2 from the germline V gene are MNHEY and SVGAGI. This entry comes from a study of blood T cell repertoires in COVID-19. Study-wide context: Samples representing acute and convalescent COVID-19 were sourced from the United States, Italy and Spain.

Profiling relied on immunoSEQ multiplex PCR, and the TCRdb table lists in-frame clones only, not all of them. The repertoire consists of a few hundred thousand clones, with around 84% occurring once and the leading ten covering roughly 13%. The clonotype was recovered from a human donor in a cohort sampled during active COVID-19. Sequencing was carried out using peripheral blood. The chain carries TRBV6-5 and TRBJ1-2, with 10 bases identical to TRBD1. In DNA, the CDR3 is TGTGCCAGCAGTTACGGGACAGGGGTCTATGGCTACACCTTC. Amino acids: CASSYGTGVYGYTF.